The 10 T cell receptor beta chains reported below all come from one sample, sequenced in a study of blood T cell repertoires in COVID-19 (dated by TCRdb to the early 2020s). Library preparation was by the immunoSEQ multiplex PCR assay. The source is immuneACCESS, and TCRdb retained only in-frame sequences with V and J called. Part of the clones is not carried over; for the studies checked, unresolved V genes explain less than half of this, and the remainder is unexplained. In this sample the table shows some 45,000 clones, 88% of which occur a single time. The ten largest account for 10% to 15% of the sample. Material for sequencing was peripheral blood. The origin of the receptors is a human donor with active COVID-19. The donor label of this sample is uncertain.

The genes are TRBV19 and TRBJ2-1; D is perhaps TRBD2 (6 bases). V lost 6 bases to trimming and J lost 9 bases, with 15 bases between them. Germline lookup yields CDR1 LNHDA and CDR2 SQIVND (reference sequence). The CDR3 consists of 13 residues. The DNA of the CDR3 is TGTGCCAGTAGAAACCCTCCCGGGAGTGAGCAGTTCTTC. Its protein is CASRNPPGSEQFF.

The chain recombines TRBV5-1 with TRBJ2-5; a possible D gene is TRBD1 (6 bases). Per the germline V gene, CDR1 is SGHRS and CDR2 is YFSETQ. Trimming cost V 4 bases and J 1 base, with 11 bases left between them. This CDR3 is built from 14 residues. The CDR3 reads CASSSMGAQETQYF. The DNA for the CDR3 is TGCGCCAGCAGCAGTATGGGGGCCCAAGAGACCCAGTACTTC.

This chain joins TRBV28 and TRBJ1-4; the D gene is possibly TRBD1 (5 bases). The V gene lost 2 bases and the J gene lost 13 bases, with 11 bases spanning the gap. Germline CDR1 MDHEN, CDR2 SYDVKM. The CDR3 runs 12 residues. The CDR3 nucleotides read TGTGCCAGCAGTTTAGCCCAGGGTCTACTGTTTTTT. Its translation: CASSLAQGLLFF.

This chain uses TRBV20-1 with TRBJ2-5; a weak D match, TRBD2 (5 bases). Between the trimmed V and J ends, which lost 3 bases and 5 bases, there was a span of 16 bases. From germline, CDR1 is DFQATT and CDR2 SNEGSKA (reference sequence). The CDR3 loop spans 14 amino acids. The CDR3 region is CSASVPGRGETQYF. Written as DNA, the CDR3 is TGCAGTGCTAGTGTTCCGGGCCGCGGGGAGACCCAGTACTTC.

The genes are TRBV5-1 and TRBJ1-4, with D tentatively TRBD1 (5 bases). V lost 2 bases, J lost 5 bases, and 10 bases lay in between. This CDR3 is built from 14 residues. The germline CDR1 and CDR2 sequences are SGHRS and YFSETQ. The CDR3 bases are TGCGCCAGCAGCTTAGACAGACCGAATGAAAAACTGTTTTTT. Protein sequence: CASSLDRPNEKLFF.

The CDR3 DNA sequence: TGTGCCAGCAGTGACCCTCGGACAGGGACACCTGAAGCTTTCTTT. It codes for CASSDPRTGTPEAFF. V gene TRBV6-1 combines with J gene TRBJ1-1; 8 nucleotides agree with TRBD1. The CDR3 loop spans 15 amino acids. V lost 3 bases to trimming and J lost 6 bases; unmatched junction nucleotides: 9. CDR1 and CDR2 (germline): MNHNS, SASEGT.

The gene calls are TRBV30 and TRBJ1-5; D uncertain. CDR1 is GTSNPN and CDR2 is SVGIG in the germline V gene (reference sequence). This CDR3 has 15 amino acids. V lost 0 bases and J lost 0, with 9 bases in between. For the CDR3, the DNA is TGTGCCTGGAGTGTAGGAGATTATAGCAATCAGCCCCAGCATTTT. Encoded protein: CAWSVGDYSNQPQHF. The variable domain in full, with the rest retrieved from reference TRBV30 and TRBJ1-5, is SQTIHQWPATLVQPVGSPLSLECTVEGTSNPNLYWYRQAAGRGLQLLFYSVGIGQISSEVPQNLSASRPQDRQFILSSKKLLLSDSGFYLCAWSVGDYSNQPQHFGDGTRLSIL.

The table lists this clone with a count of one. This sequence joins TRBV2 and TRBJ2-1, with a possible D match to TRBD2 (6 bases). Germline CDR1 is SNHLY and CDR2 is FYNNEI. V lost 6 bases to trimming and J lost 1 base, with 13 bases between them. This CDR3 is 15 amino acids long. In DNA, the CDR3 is TGTGCCAGCAGAGGGTCTGCGGGATCCTACAATGAGCAGTTCTTC. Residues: CASRGSAGSYNEQFF.

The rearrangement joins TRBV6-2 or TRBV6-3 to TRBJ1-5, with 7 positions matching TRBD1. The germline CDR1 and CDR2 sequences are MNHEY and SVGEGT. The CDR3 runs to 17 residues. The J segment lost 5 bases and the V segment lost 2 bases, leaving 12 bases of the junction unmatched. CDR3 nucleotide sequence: TGTGCCAGCAGTTACCACAGGCGACAGGGATCTGATCAGCCCCAGCATTTT. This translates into CASSYHRRQGSDQPQHF.

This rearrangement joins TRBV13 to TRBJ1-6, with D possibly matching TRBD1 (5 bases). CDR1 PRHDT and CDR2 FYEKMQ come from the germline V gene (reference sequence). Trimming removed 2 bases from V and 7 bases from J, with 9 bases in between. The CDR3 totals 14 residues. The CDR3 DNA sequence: TGTGCCAGCAGCTTAACGGGGGGAAATTCACCCCTCCACTTT. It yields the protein CASSLTGGNSPLHF.